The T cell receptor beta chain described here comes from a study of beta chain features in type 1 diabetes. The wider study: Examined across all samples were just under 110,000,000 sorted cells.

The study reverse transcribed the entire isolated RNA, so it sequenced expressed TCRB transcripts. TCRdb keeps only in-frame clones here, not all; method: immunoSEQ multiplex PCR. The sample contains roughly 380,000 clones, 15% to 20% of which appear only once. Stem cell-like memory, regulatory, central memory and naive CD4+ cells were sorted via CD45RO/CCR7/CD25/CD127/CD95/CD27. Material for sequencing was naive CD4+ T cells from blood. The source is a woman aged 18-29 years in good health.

The DNA for the CDR3 is TGTGCCTGGAGTGTACGGGACAGGGGGAGGAACACTGAAGCTTTCTTT. It encodes CAWSVRDRGRNTEAFF. This sequence joins TRBV30 and TRBJ1-1; 11 nucleotides agree with TRBD1. CDR1 GTSNPN and CDR2 SVGIG come from the germline V gene (reference sequence). This CDR3 contains 16 residues. V dropped 0 bases and J dropped 1; count of bases not matched to a gene: 4.